This T cell receptor (beta chain) was sequenced in a study of identical twins (dated by TCRdb to the mid-2010s). A note on the overall study: To test whether fetal clonotypes persist, the study used deep sequencing on TCR alpha and beta repertoires from monozygotic twins, unrelated adults of various ages, and cord blood. To rule out contamination, replicate twin experiments were performed at different times with different library preparation protocols. General study outcomes and caveats: Because the same donors could not be followed over many years, the conclusions relied on cross-sectional statistical analysis. In monozygotic twins, recombination models systematically underestimated out-of-frame TCR alpha sharing, but the models matched the sharing seen between unrelated individuals. Compared with coincidental sharing between unrelated individuals, an excess of low generation-probability sequences was observed among out-of-frame TCR alpha sequences shared between twins. Zero-insertion analyses could be partly confounded by invariant T cells such as MAIT and iNKT, although diverse VJ usage argued against such confounding for most clonotypes. Fewer insertions were carried by abundant cord blood beta clonotypes; a weaker similar trend was observed in young adult naive repertoires, while no such trend was observed in memory repertoires. In beta out-of-frame sequences, excess twin sharing was weaker, because having fewer shared sequences lowered the signal-to-noise ratio.

Library method: 5' RACE. Sequencing took place on an Illumina HiSeq 2000. A universal primer binding site was added through template switching, and the final cDNA carried a unique molecular identifier so that TCR cDNA molecules could be counted accurately. First-strand cDNA for TCR alpha and beta chains was synthesized from specific primers in the conserved constant-segment region. To control for contamination, every cDNA library carried two barcodes: a SMART-Mk sample barcode plus Illumina barcodes. TruSeq adapter sequences, together with Illumina sample barcodes, were added in two successive PCR steps. The TCR alpha and beta cDNA libraries were sequenced on the Illumina HiSeq platform using custom primers. In the paper's pipeline: MiGEC was used to process raw reads and extract unique molecular identifiers, and MiXCR was used to find CDR3 positions. Recombination models were inferred per individual with the repgenHMM and IGoR tools using an EM algorithm. The analysis of shared clonotypes was done with the tcR package in R, with sharing normalized by the product of cloneset sizes. To study raw recombination without the effects of thymic and clonal selection, out-of-frame nonproductive sequences were analyzed. TCRdb cleaned the public reads at Q25 with fastp, built clones with MiXCR and kept in-frame beta chains. Each record represents a unique CDR3 protein, reported with the most common genes and DNA among its rows. It is TCRdb's table, rather than the study itself, that gives the V and J calls and clone size. Here the sample has roughly 250,000 distinct CDR3 sequences; roughly 13% occur a single time. Together, the top ten hold 7% to 9.5% of the sample.

Based on the germline V gene (reference sequence), the CDR1 and CDR2 sequences are DFQATT and SNEGSKA. V is shortened by 0 bases, J by 5 bases, and the region joining them spans 7 bases. The CDR3 measures 13 amino acids from cysteine to phenylalanine. Of the read, only the CDR3 DNA is kept; its 39 bases are in frame from base 1. This clonotype came up many times. No cognate antigen has been identified for it. Base quality data are lacking; no much larger clone is found one base away. All donors were healthy Caucasians. Using Miltenyi CD45RO+ enrichment and human naive T-cell isolation kits, memory (CD45RO+) and naive T cells were isolated from PBMC.

Material: memory (CD45RO+) T cells sorted from blood. The sample's cell subset or site label, decoded: CD45RO+ enriched T cells. The rearranged segments are TRBV20-1 and TRBJ1-4, with the D gene not clear enough to name. The receptor's source is a woman aged 18-30 years in good health. The CDR3 reads as follows: CSAREGGNEKLFF. The DNA sequence reads TGCAGTGCTAGAGAAGGCGGGAATGAAAAACTGTTTTTT.